Listed here are 15 T cell receptor beta chains from one sample, sequenced in a study of OX40 agonist ivuxolimab in advanced cancers. Method: immunoSEQ multiplex PCR; TCRdb's copy keeps in-frame clones and lacks some. The table has some 68,000 clones, 65% to 90% seen once. This sample comprised CD4+ or CD8+ T cells sorted from blood, obtained in a trial of the OX40 agonist ivuxolimab. The receptors shown here come from an adult with an advanced solid tumor such as melanoma, head and neck, liver or kidney cancer.

V usage is TRBV2 and J usage is TRBJ2-3; D call uncertain. V was trimmed by 4 bases and J by 1 base, leaving 6 bases between them. The CDR3 contains 13 residues. Germline values: CDR1 SNHLY, CDR2 FYNNEI. For the CDR3, the DNA is TGTGCCAGCAGTGCCCCAGGCACAGATACGCAGTATTTT. It encodes CASSAPGTDTQYF.

This clone occurred once. The junction does not match germline at one end; this may be a read error. The chain is built from TRBV19 and TRBJ2-7; the match to TRBD2 covers 9 bases. In germline, CDR1 is LNHDA, CDR2 SQIVND (reference sequence). This CDR3 spans 15 amino acids. CDR3 DNA: TGTGCCAGTAGTATAAAAAGCGGGGGGTCGACCGAGGTGGAGTTC. Translated: CASSIKSGGSTEVEF.

Worth noting for this clone: Distinct nucleotide sequences in the sample also encode this CDR3. V gene TRBV19 combines with J gene TRBJ2-3, with 11 bases identical to TRBD2. CDR1 and CDR2 from the germline V gene are LNHDA and SQIVND (reference sequence). The V segment lost 6 bases and the J segment 2 bases; nucleotides outside the gene matches: 4. The CDR3 has 15 residues. CDR3 bases: TGTGCCAGTAGCCCTAGCGGGGGGCACACAGATACGCAGTATTTT. Protein sequence: CASSPSGGHTDTQYF.

The V call is TRBV28, the J call TRBJ1-1; 8 bases fit TRBD1. This CDR3 comprises 15 residues. The germline V gene encodes CDR1 MDHEN and CDR2 SYDVKM. Unmatched junction bases numbered 5, after V lost 3 bases and J lost 2 bases. CDR3 DNA sequence: TGTGCCAGCAGTTTGGGAGGACAGGGTAACACTGAAGCTTTCTTT. It is translated as CASSLGGQGNTEAFF.

The table lists this clone with a few counts. The rearrangement links TRBV7-2 to TRBJ2-2; weak D call: TRBD1 (5 bases). Deletions cut 4 bases from V and 4 bases from J, with 19 bases between. Germline V lookup: CDR1 SGHTA, CDR2 FQGNSA. The CDR3 loop spans 17 amino acids. CDR3 nucleotides: TGTGCCAGCAGCTCTAGACAGTTTCTGGCGAGCACCGGGGAGCTGTTTTTT. Its translation is CASSSRQFLASTGELFF.

The chain carries TRBV2 and TRBJ1-6; the D gene is possibly TRBD1 (5 bases). Trimming took off 6 bases at V and 7 bases at J, with 7 bases between the two ends. CDR1 is SNHLY and CDR2 is FYNNEI in the germline V gene. The CDR3 totals 12 residues. CDR3 residues: CASRRQNSPLHF. Here the CDR3 DNA reads TGTGCCAGCAGGAGACAGAATTCACCCCTCCACTTT.

The chain combines TRBV7-8 with TRBJ2-1, with D uncertain. The CDR3 sequence is 16 residues long. Trimming shortened V by 0 bases and J by 2 bases, and 11 bases separated the two germline ends. CDR1 and CDR2 (germline): SGHVS, FQNEAQ. In DNA form, the CDR3 reads TGTGCCAGCAGCTTAGCAGTCGGCGGTACCTACAATGAGCAGTTCTTC. Its protein is CASSLAVGGTYNEQFF.

The chain uses TRBV11-2 and TRBJ2-3; D is undetermined. The CDR3 sequence is 16 residues long. CDR1 SGHAT and CDR2 FQNNGV come from the germline V gene. Trimming pared 1 base from V and 5 bases from J, leaving 16 bases between. The DNA of the CDR3 is TGTGCCAGCAGCTTAGCCACCGGGCCCGGAATAGATACGCAGTATTTT. This codes for CASSLATGPGIDTQYF.

V and J are TRBV7-6 and TRBJ1-4; 10 bases fit TRBD1. Germline V gene data show CDR1 as SGHVS and CDR2 as FNYEAQ. This CDR3 is 16 amino acids long. Trimming took 3 bases from V and 13 from J; bases not matched to a gene: 14. DNA of the CDR3: TGTGCCAGCAGCTTGACGCCGAGGACAGGGGGAGGTGGACTGTTTTTT. It codes for CASSLTPRTGGGGLFF.

The V and J genes are TRBV29-1 and TRBJ1-2; D is undetermined. This CDR3 region has 10 residues. Germline values: CDR1 SQVTM, CDR2 ANQGSEA. The ends were cut back, 4 bases at V and 8 bases at J, with 8 bases in the middle. CDR3 amino acids: CSVGTEGYTF. In DNA form, the CDR3 reads TGCAGCGTTGGGACGGAGGGCTACACCTTC.

The chain joins TRBV13 to TRBJ2-3; 9 bases line up with TRBD2. Germline CDR1 and CDR2: PRHDT and FYEKMQ (reference sequence). The CDR3 runs 16 residues. The V and J ends lost 2 bases and 4 bases, in that order; junction bases with no gene match: 7. In DNA, the CDR3 is TGTGCCAGCAGCTTATGGCGGGGGGGCCAGGCAGATACGCAGTATTTT. Its protein product is CASSLWRGGQADTQYF.

This clone occurred a few times. The CDR3 region is CASSANPGPRETQYF. The CDR3 DNA reads TGTGCCAGCAGTGCGAATCCGGGACCGAGGGAGACCCAGTACTTC. The chain joins TRBV2 to TRBJ2-5, with D tentatively TRBD1 or TRBD2 (5 bases each). Germline V gene lookup returns CDR1 SNHLY and CDR2 FYNNEI. Trimming shortened V by 4 bases and J by 5 bases, and 17 bases separated the two germline ends. The length of the CDR3 is 15 residues.

The chain links TRBV21-1 to TRBJ2-4; TRBD1, the table's D call, was not compared with the DNA. TRBV21-1 is flagged as a pseudogene. The CDR3 spans 15 residues. The CDR3 DNA is TGTGCCAGCAGCACCCAGATTACAGCCAAAAACATTCAGTACTTC. It translates to CASSTQITAKNIQYF.

The chain has TRBV19 and TRBJ2-6; no reliable D call. V was cut by 5 bases and J by 2 bases, with 10 bases left in between. CDR3 length: 15 amino acids. Germline V gene lookup returns CDR1 LNHDA and CDR2 SQIVND (reference sequence). CDR3 in DNA: TGTGCCAGTAGTCCTACTCCGCCTGGGGCCAACGTCCTGACTTTC. It yields the protein CASSPTPPGANVLTF. Complete variable domain (other parts from reference TRBV19 and TRBJ2-6): DGGITQSPKYLFRKEGQNVTLSCEQNLNHDAMYWYRQDPGQGLRLIYYSQIVNDFQKGDIAEGYSVSREKKESFPLTVTSAQKNPTAFYLCASSPTPPGANVLTFGAGSRLTVL.

The CDR3, as DNA: TGTGCCAGTAGTATCGATACACCTAACTATGGCTACACCTTC. Protein sequence: CASSIDTPNYGYTF. This rearrangement joins TRBV19 to TRBJ1-2; no firm D call. This CDR3 has 14 amino acids. Germline CDR1 LNHDA, CDR2 SQIVND (reference sequence). Trimming removed 3 bases at V and 0 bases at J, with 8 bases between.